A single sample is the source of the 29 T cell receptor beta chains below, sequenced in a study of blood T cell repertoires in COVID-19. This table comes from immunoSEQ multiplex PCR, and its TCRdb copy is limited to in-frame clones, with some not included. This sample carries about 200,000 clones, about 83% of them seen once, and the ten largest clones take 6.2%. The material sequenced was peripheral blood. The receptors shown here come from a man aged 60 to 75 who had recovered from COVID-19.

The chain employs TRBV10-1 and TRBJ2-3; 11 bases line up with TRBD2. V dropped 4 bases and J dropped 0; count of bases not matched to a gene: 0. The germline gives CDR1 WNHNN, CDR2 SYGVQD (reference sequence). The CDR3 covers 15 residues. The CDR3 here is CASSGTSGSTDTQYF. The CDR3 coding sequence is TGCGCCAGCAGTGGGACTAGCGGGAGCACAGATACGCAGTATTTT.

The rearrangement joins TRBV9 to TRBJ2-7; no clear D. CDR3 length: 15 amino acids. The germline V gene encodes CDR1 SGDLS and CDR2 YYNGEE. Trimming took 0 bases from V and 3 from J, leaving 13 bases between them. The CDR3 reads CASSVVGSSLYEQYF. The CDR3 DNA is TGTGCCAGCAGCGTAGTGGGCAGCTCCCTCTACGAGCAGTACTTC.

This sequence joins TRBV9 and TRBJ2-1; 14 bases map to TRBD2. The CDR3 extends over 15 amino acids. Germline values: CDR1 SGDLS, CDR2 YYNGEE. The J segment lost 10 bases and the V segment lost 3 bases, leaving 6 bases of the junction unmatched. CDR3 nucleotides: TGTGCCAGCAGCGCTACCGGGACTAGCGGGGGCGAGCAGTTCTTC. Amino acids: CASSATGTSGGEQFF.

The chain carries TRBV3-1 (or the pseudogene TRBV3-2) and TRBJ2-4; 10 positions match TRBD2. Germline CDR1 reads LGHDT; CDR2 reads YNNKEL (reference sequence). Trimming removed 1 base from V and 3 bases from J; junction bases left unmatched: 3. The CDR3 covers 16 residues. The CDR3 region is CASSQVTSGIKNIQYF. DNA of the CDR3: TGTGCCAGCAGCCAAGTTACTAGCGGGATCAAAAACATTCAGTACTTC.

This chain links TRBV6-2 or TRBV6-3 with TRBJ2-7, with 8 bases that match TRBD1. With V trimmed by 6 bases and J by 7 bases, 11 bases remained unmatched. The germline CDR1 and CDR2 sequences are MNHEY and SVGEGT. CDR3 length: 14 amino acids. This CDR3 is CASSFTGGVNEQYF. CDR3 bases: TGTGCCAGCAGCTTCACAGGGGGAGTTAATGAGCAGTACTTC.

The gene calls are TRBV5-1 and TRBJ2-2, with 7 bases aligning to TRBD1. Unmatched junction bases numbered 10, after V lost 5 bases and J lost 0 bases. Germline V gene data show CDR1 as SGHRS and CDR2 as YFSETQ. This CDR3 has 17 residues. In nucleotides, the CDR3 is TGCGCCAGCAGGGAGACCGACAGGGCGGCGAACACCGGGGAGCTGTTTTTT. Translation: CASRETDRAANTGELFF.

This chain links TRBV6-6 with TRBJ2-7, with a tentative D call TRBD2 (6 bases). Per the germline V gene, CDR1 is MNHNY and CDR2 is SVGAGI (reference sequence). The CDR3 length is 15 residues. Trimming left V 0 bases short and J 3 bases short, with 12 bases between. The CDR3 DNA follows: TGTGCCAGCAGTTACTCTGGGGCCGGGAGCTACGAGCAGTACTTC. It translates to CASSYSGAGSYEQYF.

The chain links TRBV7-2 to TRBJ2-1; 11 bases match TRBD2. This CDR3 has 16 residues. CDR1 is SGHTA and CDR2 is FQGNSA in the germline V gene. The ends lost 4 bases at V and 2 bases at J; junction bases unmatched: 4. The CDR3 coding sequence is TGTGCCAGCAGCTCGACTAGCGGGATAGCCTACAATGAGCAGTTCTTC. This sequence encodes CASSSTSGIAYNEQFF.

The chain uses TRBV5-4 and TRBJ2-2; TRBD2 matches at 9 bases. The CDR3 extends over 13 amino acids. In germline, CDR1 is SGHNT, CDR2 YYREEE (reference sequence). The V and J ends lost 4 bases and 10 bases, in that order; junction bases with no gene match: 5. The CDR3 sequence: CASSVAGVMELFF. The DNA of the CDR3 is TGTGCCAGCAGCGTAGCGGGAGTTATGGAGCTGTTTTTT.

The chain carries TRBV6-5 and TRBJ1-6; 7 bases map to TRBD1. The V and J ends lost 2 bases and 7 bases, in that order; junction bases with no gene match: 5. Germline CDR1 reads MNHEY; CDR2 reads SVGAGI. The CDR3 contains 15 residues. The CDR3 region is CASSYEGASNSPLHF. CDR3 in DNA: TGTGCCAGCAGTTACGAGGGGGCGAGCAATTCACCCCTCCACTTT.

CDR3 in DNA: TGCGCCAGCAGTCCGCGAAGGACAGGGTTTCAGCCCCAGCATTTT. Protein sequence: CASSPRRTGFQPQHF. The chain has TRBV23-1 and TRBJ1-5; 8 bases are shared with TRBD1. TRBV23-1 is annotated as an ORF whose role is uncertain. The CDR3 is made up of 15 amino acids. V was pared by 4 bases and J by 6 bases, with 8 bases of the junction left unmatched.

In regard to this clone: The sample carries other DNA sequences with the same CDR3. This chain links TRBV19 with TRBJ2-2, with 12 bases matching TRBD2. Germline V lookup: CDR1 LNHDA, CDR2 SQIVND (reference sequence). Trimming cost V 2 bases and J 8 bases; bases outside gene matches: 3. The CDR3 consists of 15 residues. The CDR3 DNA follows: TGTGCCAGTAGTATACTAGCGGGAGGGCCTGGGGAGCTGTTTTTT. Its translation: CASSILAGGPGELFF.

The chain recombines TRBV5-1 with TRBJ2-2; 8 nucleotides agree with TRBD1. Germline CDR1 reads SGHRS; CDR2 reads YFSETQ. Trimming took 7 bases from V and 1 from J; bases not matched to a gene: 6. The CDR3 sequence is 15 residues long. CDR3 nucleotide sequence: TGCGCCAGCGATGACGGGACAGGGAACACCGGGGAGCTGTTTTTT. This codes for CASDDGTGNTGELFF.

V usage is TRBV6-2 or TRBV6-3 and J usage is TRBJ1-4; D gene uncertain. Per germline, CDR1 MNHEY and CDR2 SVGEGT. V lost 5 bases and J lost 6, with 13 bases in between. CDR3 length equals 14 residues. The CDR3 reads CASSGRGSYEKLFF. In DNA form, the CDR3 reads TGTGCCAGCAGTGGAAGAGGCTCCTATGAAAAACTGTTTTTT.

CDR3 in DNA: TGCGCCAGCAGGGTATCTAGTCGTGAAAAACTGTTTTTT. The encoded protein is CASRVSSREKLFF. The chain combines TRBV5-1 with TRBJ1-4, with no clear D. V was trimmed by 5 bases and J by 7 bases, leaving 12 bases between them. CDR3 length equals 13 residues. Germline-derived CDR1 and CDR2 are SGHRS and YFSETQ.

This clone was counted a single time. V is TRBV3-1 (or the pseudogene TRBV3-2) and J is TRBJ2-7, with TRBD1 identical over 7 bases. Looked up from germline, CDR1 is LGHDT and CDR2 is YNNKEL (reference sequence). V lost 4 bases to trimming and J lost 4 bases; unmatched junction nucleotides: 7. This CDR3 comprises 14 residues. For the CDR3, the DNA is TGTGCCAGCAGCCTCACAAGGGGGCCATACGAGCAGTACTTC. It yields the protein CASSLTRGPYEQYF.

V usage is TRBV30 and J usage is TRBJ2-3, with 10 bases that match TRBD2. This CDR3 is 15 amino acids long. The V and J ends lost 0 bases and 2 bases, in that order; junction bases with no gene match: 2. Germline CDR1 is GTSNPN and CDR2 is SVGIG (reference sequence). The CDR3 is CAWSVLAGPTDTQYF. Written as DNA, the CDR3 is TGTGCCTGGAGTGTACTAGCGGGGCCCACAGATACGCAGTATTTT.

This clone was picked up a small number of times. This chain's CDR3 is CASSPRGGIRDSYNEQFF. The DNA of the CDR3 is TGTGCCAGCAGCCCACGGGGAGGGATCAGGGACTCCTACAATGAGCAGTTCTTC. The J gene is TRBJ2-1, the V gene TRBV7-3; 7 nucleotides align to TRBD2. There are 18 residues in the CDR3. V shed 5 bases, J shed 0 bases, and the junction held 13 bases outside the gene matches. Germline V lookup: CDR1 SGHTA, CDR2 FQGTGA.

This clone occurred a few times. This rearrangement joins TRBV30 to TRBJ1-5, with 7 bases lining up with TRBD1. V shed 4 bases and J 4 bases; nucleotides not matched to a gene: 4. The CDR3 is 13 amino acids. The germline gives CDR1 GTSNPN, CDR2 SVGIG (reference sequence). This CDR3 is CAWNSDRNQPQHF. CDR3 bases: TGTGCCTGGAACTCGGACAGGAATCAGCCCCAGCATTTT.

Comments on this clone: This sequence may be a read error, since a much larger clone differs from it by one base. J is TRBJ2-7 and V is TRBV9; 7 bases are a match to TRBD2. The germline CDR1 and CDR2 sequences are SGDLS and YYNGEE. This CDR3 is 15 amino acids long. The CDR3 sequence: CARSRGEGTTNEQYF. CDR3 sequence (DNA): TGTGCCCGCAGCCGGGGGGAGGGGACTACTAACGAGCAGTACTTC. Full variable domain (rest looked up from reference TRBV9 and TRBJ2-7): DSGVTQTPKHLITATGQRVTLRCSPRSGDLSVYWYQQSLDQGLQFLIQYYNGEERAKGNILERFSAQQFPDLHSELNLSSLELGDSALYFCARSRGEGTTNEQYFGPGTRLTVT.

The rearrangement joins TRBV27 to TRBJ2-2; perhaps TRBD2 as D (6 bases). The V gene's germline CDR1 is MNHEY and CDR2 SMNVEV (reference sequence). This CDR3 region has 16 residues. V lost 2 bases to trimming and J lost 0 bases, with 10 bases between them. This CDR3 is CASSLGGRANTGELFF. Here the CDR3 DNA reads TGTGCCAGCAGTTTAGGGGGGAGAGCGAACACCGGGGAGCTGTTTTTT.

The chain has TRBV18 and TRBJ1-5; no clear D. CDR3 length equals 15 residues. The germline V gene has CDR1 KGHSH and CDR2 LQKENI. V was shortened by 5 bases and J by 3 bases, with 14 bases between the two germline ends. The CDR3 is CASSTVRSSNQPQHF. In DNA form, the CDR3 reads TGTGCCAGCTCAACCGTACGAAGCTCCAATCAGCCCCAGCATTTT.

As to this clone: Compared with germline, one end of the junction differs, possibly owing to a read error. The V call is TRBV7-9, the J call TRBJ2-1; 9 bases map to TRBD1. Germline CDR1 and CDR2: SEHNR and FQNEAQ (reference sequence). The CDR3 consists of 11 residues. The DNA of the CDR3 is TGTGCCAGCAGCCTGGGACAGGGAAGAGTCTTC. It yields the protein CASSLGQGRVF.

The CDR3 coding sequence is TGCGCCAGCAGCTCGGGAGTTAGTATGAACACTGAAGCTTTCTTT. Residues: CASSSGVSMNTEAFF. The chain has TRBV5-1 and TRBJ1-1; D is unclear. This CDR3 has 15 amino acids. Per germline, CDR1 SGHRS and CDR2 YFSETQ. V lost 3 bases and J lost 0, with 12 bases in between.

The chain couples TRBV30 to TRBJ1-1; TRBD1 is a possible D gene (5 bases). Germline V gene sequence: CDR1 GTSNPN, CDR2 SVGIG (reference sequence). Trimming took off 4 bases at V and 3 bases at J, with 12 bases between the two ends. This CDR3 has 13 residues. As DNA, the CDR3 is TGTGCCTGGATAGGGGCGGGATACACTGAAGCTTTCTTT. It encodes CAWIGAGYTEAFF.

This rearrangement joins TRBV27 to TRBJ1-6, with D perhaps TRBD1 (6 bases). The V and J ends lost 4 bases and 7 bases respectively, with 11 bases between them. Germline lookup yields CDR1 MNHEY and CDR2 SMNVEV (reference sequence). The CDR3 contains 14 residues. For the CDR3, the DNA is TGTGCCAGCAGTTGGGAAAGGGGGAATTCACCCCTCCACTTT. It specifies CASSWERGNSPLHF.

The chain joins TRBV19 to TRBJ1-2; 10 nucleotides align to TRBD1. The CDR3 contains 16 residues. J gave up 3 bases and V 3 bases, and 7 bases lay outside the gene matches. Germline values: CDR1 LNHDA, CDR2 SQIVND (reference sequence). CDR3 protein: CASSMYGDRGHYGYTF. CDR3 in DNA: TGTGCCAGTAGTATGTACGGGGACAGGGGTCACTATGGCTACACCTTC.

This clone was counted a single time. This rearrangement joins TRBV18 to TRBJ2-2; the D is unclear. Trimming removed 1 base from V and 6 bases from J, with 12 bases in between. The CDR3 sequence is 15 residues long. Germline-derived CDR1 and CDR2 are KGHSH and LQKENI. CDR3 sequence (DNA): TGTGCCAGCTCACCACGGCAAGTGCCTCCCGGGGAGCTGTTTTTT. Its translation: CASSPRQVPPGELFF.

The chain carries TRBV7-3 and TRBJ1-2; a weak D match, TRBD1 (6 bases). Germline V CDR1 and CDR2: SGHTA, FQGTGA. V lost 0 bases and J 4 bases, leaving 12 bases between the germline ends. This CDR3 comprises 15 residues. This CDR3 is CASSLTLQGTYGYTF. CDR3 DNA: TGTGCCAGCAGCTTAACGTTACAGGGAACCTATGGCTACACCTTC. Drawing the rest from reference TRBV7-3 and TRBJ1-2, the complete variable domain is GAGVSQTPSNKVTEKGKYVELRCDPISGHTALYWYRQSLGQGPEFLIYFQGTGAADDSGLPNDRFFAVRPEGSVSTLKIQRTERGDSAVYLCASSLTLQGTYGYTFGSGTRLTVV.